This T cell receptor beta chain was obtained from a study of blood T cell repertoires in COVID-19. The table came from immunoSEQ multiplex PCR; TCRdb's copy has only in-frame clones and leaves some out. The sample holds around 130,000 clones, less than 90% seen once. The CDR3 extends over 15 amino acids. Per germline, CDR1 GTSNPN and CDR2 SVGIG (reference sequence). V shed 4 bases and J 2 bases; nucleotides not matched to a gene: 11. The sample consisted of peripheral blood. The clonotype originates from a woman aged 25 to 39 who had recovered from COVID-19. The chain couples TRBV30 to TRBJ2-7; 7 bases match TRBD1. CDR3 region: CAWKQGQARTYEQYF. CDR3 in DNA: TGTGCCTGGAAACAAGGACAGGCACGTACCTACGAGCAGTACTTC.